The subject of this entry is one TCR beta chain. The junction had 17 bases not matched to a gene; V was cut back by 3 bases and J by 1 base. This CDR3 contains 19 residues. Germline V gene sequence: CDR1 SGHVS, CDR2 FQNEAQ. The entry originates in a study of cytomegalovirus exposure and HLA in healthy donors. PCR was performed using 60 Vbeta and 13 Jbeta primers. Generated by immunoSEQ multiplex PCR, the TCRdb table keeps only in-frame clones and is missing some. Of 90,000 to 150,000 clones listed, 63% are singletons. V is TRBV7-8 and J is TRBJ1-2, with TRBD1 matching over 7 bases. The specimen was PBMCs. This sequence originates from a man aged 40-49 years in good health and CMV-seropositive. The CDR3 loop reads CASSLTTGDARGYNYGYTF. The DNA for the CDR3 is TGTGCCAGCAGCTTGACCACAGGGGACGCCCGGGGGTATAACTATGGCTACACCTTC.